The clone carrying this T cell receptor beta chain was observed a handful of times. Trimming took off 5 bases at V and 4 bases at J, with 11 bases between the two ends. The CDR3 loop spans 13 amino acids. Germline CDR1 and CDR2: SGHTA and FQGNSA. This entry is derived from a study of blood T cells in healthy people across ages. Alongside a J-beta primer mix, a sample-barcoded 5' primer served in a second PCR lasting about 7 to 12 cycles. All samples gave at least 3 million CDR3-containing paired-end reads. TCRdb used MiXCR to reprocess the 5' RACE reads, holding one entry per CDR3 protein. The table has fewer than 1,000,000 distinct CDR3 sequences, 46% seen once; the top ten hold approximately 18%.

This TCR was sampled from an elderly man in good health. V is TRBV7-2 and J is TRBJ1-1; TRBD1 is a possible D gene (5 bases). Sequenced sample: blood. CDR3 coding DNA: TGTGCCAGCAGCGTAGGCAGGGCCACTGAAGCTTTCTTT. Residues: CASSVGRATEAFF.